The TCR beta chain under discussion was sequenced for a study of neoadjuvant nivolumab and ipilimumab in lung cancer. Broader study findings: From pretherapy to surgery, tumor richness and clonality rose with dual therapy. TCR sequencing covered a small number of samples. Compared with tumor-adjacent uninvolved lung, resected tumors showed greater richness and clonality.

Trimming left V 3 bases short and J 0 bases short, with 5 bases between. Germline CDR1 reads SGHTA; CDR2 reads FQGNSA. CDR3 size: 13 residues. A remark on this clone: As yet, its antigen is unknown.

The repertoire was sequenced with immunoSEQ multiplex PCR; TCRdb's copy has only in-frame clones and lacks some. The data show tens of thousands of clones, 82% seen once. This TCR derives from an adult with non-small cell lung cancer. Sequencing used peripheral blood, obtained before neoadjuvant nivolumab, alone or with ipilimumab. This chain connects TRBV7-2 to TRBJ1-1; D not certain. The CDR3 loop reads CASSLTLNTEAFF. DNA of the CDR3: TGTGCCAGCAGCTTGACCTTGAACACTGAAGCTTTCTTT.